The 7 T cell receptor beta chains reported below all come from one sample, sequenced in a study of blood T cell repertoires in COVID-19. The repertoire was sequenced with immunoSEQ multiplex PCR; TCRdb's copy has only in-frame clones and lacks some. The repertoire holds about 68,000 clones, with 87% as singletons. The sample consisted of peripheral blood. These receptors were taken from a woman aged 45-65 years with COVID-19, enrolled during active disease.

This clone was detected only a few times. This chain uses TRBV28 with TRBJ2-3, with 10 nucleotides matching TRBD2. Trimming took 3 bases from V and 3 from J; bases not matched to a gene: 3. Per germline, CDR1 MDHEN and CDR2 SYDVKM. This CDR3 region has 15 residues. CDR3 region: CASSFGTSDTDTQYF. In DNA, the CDR3 is TGTGCCAGCAGTTTTGGGACTAGCGATACAGATACGCAGTATTTT.

This clone was recorded only once. The chain has TRBV29-1 and TRBJ2-1; TRBD2 aligns across 15 bases. CDR3 length equals 19 residues. Germline V gives CDR1 SQVTM, CDR2 ANQGSEA. Losses at the gene ends were 2 bases for V and 7 bases for J; bases not matched to a gene: 15. CDR3 protein: CSVEKVRWTSGRAGNEQFF. As DNA, the CDR3 is TGCAGCGTTGAAAAGGTTCGCTGGACTAGCGGGAGGGCCGGAAATGAGCAGTTCTTC.

The rearrangement links TRBV7-8 to TRBJ2-2, with 11 positions matching TRBD2. This CDR3 comprises 18 residues. Germline CDR1 is SGHVS and CDR2 is FQNEAQ. J gave up 5 bases and V 3 bases, and 11 bases lay outside the gene matches. In nucleotides, the CDR3 is TGTGCCAGCAGCTTGGTGGTAGCGGGAGGGCCAGGGACCGGGGAGCTGTTTTTT. It yields the protein CASSLVVAGGPGTGELFF.

The rearrangement joins TRBV5-6 to TRBJ2-2; perhaps TRBD2 as D (6 bases). The CDR3 sequence is 19 residues long. CDR1 is SGHDT, CDR2 YYEEEE, per germline. The germline V and J ends were trimmed by 0 bases and 6 bases, with 24 bases remaining between them. CDR3 in DNA: TGTGCCAGCAGCTTGGGTTGGCAGGGCCTAGGAGCGGGCCCCGGGGAGCTGTTTTTT. Translation: CASSLGWQGLGAGPGELFF.

The chain uses TRBV11-2 and TRBJ1-2, with D possibly TRBD1 on 5 matching bases. In germline, CDR1 is SGHAT, CDR2 FQNNGV. V shed 3 bases and J shed 8 bases, with 13 bases lying between them. This CDR3 region has 13 residues. DNA for the CDR3: TGTGCCAGCAGCTTCCCAGGGTTGGGAGGCTACACCTTC. It yields the protein CASSFPGLGGYTF.

By sample fraction, this clone is medium-sized (0.01 to 0.1%). The rearrangement links TRBV18 to TRBJ2-1, with 12 nucleotides matching TRBD2. CDR3 size: 16 residues. The ends lost 2 bases at V and 7 bases at J; junction bases unmatched: 6. Germline CDR1 KGHSH, CDR2 LQKENI. The CDR3 bases are TGTGCCAGCTCACCATTGACTAGCGGGAGCATAAATGAGCAGTTCTTC. Residues: CASSPLTSGSINEQFF.

This chain connects TRBV9 to TRBJ1-2; 10 bases line up with TRBD1. The germline V gene has CDR1 SGDLS and CDR2 YYNGEE. The V gene end was trimmed by 6 bases and the J gene end by 4 bases; junction bases not matched to a gene: 6. CDR3 length: 14 amino acids. CDR3 DNA: TGTGCCAGCACCCGGGACAGGGGCAGCTATGGCTACACCTTC. Encoded protein: CASTRDRGSYGYTF.